The 21 T cell receptor beta chains below all came from one sample that was sequenced in a study of cytomegalovirus exposure and HLA in healthy donors. Researchers ran the PCR with 60 Vbeta and 13 Jbeta primers. The assay was immunoSEQ multiplex PCR, and TCRdb's table has in-frame clones only and misses some. Of 110,000 or so clones listed, roughly 9% were seen once; the top ten hold around 6%. Source material: PBMCs. The receptors derive from a woman aged 40-49 years in good health and CMV-seropositive.

The chain couples TRBV5-4 to TRBJ1-1; 10 bases agree with TRBD1. Losses at the gene ends were 2 bases for V and 3 bases for J; bases not matched to a gene: 7. The CDR3 contains 16 residues. The germline CDR1 and CDR2 sequences are SGHNT and YYREEE (reference sequence). This CDR3 is CASSLPGQGSYTEAFF. For the CDR3, the DNA is TGTGCCAGCAGCTTACCGGGACAGGGGTCATACACTGAAGCTTTCTTT.

This clone was counted a few times. The chain has TRBV29-1 and TRBJ1-1; D gene uncertain. This CDR3 has 11 residues. The V end lost 4 bases, the J end lost 0 bases, and 3 bases lay between the germline ends. Per germline, CDR1 SQVTM and CDR2 ANQGSEA. CDR3 DNA sequence: TGCAGCGTTGCTGTGAACACTGAAGCTTTCTTT. It yields the protein CSVAVNTEAFF.

The chain carries TRBV5-1 and TRBJ2-1; 10 nucleotides match TRBD2. V gave up 0 bases and J gave up 10 bases; unmatched junction bases: 7. CDR3 length: 15 amino acids. Germline CDR1 is SGHRS and CDR2 is YFSETQ. This CDR3 reads CASSLGTAGGHEQFF. CDR3 DNA sequence: TGCGCCAGCAGCTTGGGTACAGCGGGGGGGCACGAGCAGTTCTTC.

This clone was observed a handful of times. This chain links TRBV2 with TRBJ2-7; D might be TRBD1 (5 bases). Trimming shortened V by 4 bases and J by 1 base, and 11 bases separated the two germline ends. Germline values: CDR1 SNHLY, CDR2 FYNNEI. This CDR3 is built from 14 residues. This CDR3 reads CASSGQSISYEQYF. CDR3 sequence (DNA): TGTGCCAGCAGTGGACAGTCAATTTCCTACGAGCAGTACTTC.

This clone showed up just a few times. The genes are TRBV19 and TRBJ2-7; possible D gene TRBD2, 5 bases. Germline values: CDR1 LNHDA, CDR2 SQIVND (reference sequence). V lost 6 bases, J lost 5 bases, and 11 bases lay in between. The CDR3 extends over 12 amino acids. The DNA for the CDR3 is TGTGCCAGTAGCCTTGGAGGAGACGAGCAGTACTTC. Protein: CASSLGGDEQYF.

The chain uses TRBV9 and TRBJ2-6; D not resolved. Germline V CDR1 and CDR2: SGDLS, YYNGEE. The CDR3 is 15 amino acids. Trimming removed 2 bases from V and 0 bases from J, with 6 bases in between. CDR3 in amino acids: CASSVRLSGANVLTF. CDR3 DNA sequence: TGTGCCAGCAGCGTCCGACTCTCTGGGGCCAACGTCCTGACTTTC.

The table lists this clone with a few counts. CDR3 in amino acids: CSVDGLDYEQYF. Written as DNA, the CDR3 is TGCAGCGTTGACGGACTAGATTACGAGCAGTACTTC. This chain connects TRBV29-1 to TRBJ2-5, with 7 bases aligning to TRBD2. The better agreement between TRBJ2-7 and the DNA end casts doubt on the J call. Per germline, CDR1 SQVTM and CDR2 ANQGSEA. The CDR3 loop spans 12 amino acids.

This clone was found a few times. CDR3 in amino acids: CASSPPVASSGANVLTF. The DNA for the CDR3 is TGTGCCAGCTCACCACCCGTCGCTAGCTCTGGGGCCAACGTCCTGACTTTC. The rearrangement uses TRBV18 and TRBJ2-6; D is ambiguous. V dropped 0 bases and J dropped 0 bases, with 9 bases sitting between them. The CDR3 totals 17 residues. The V gene's germline CDR1 is KGHSH and CDR2 LQKENI.

The CDR3: CASSQAGGLLGEQFF. The CDR3 nucleotides read TGCGCCAGCAGCCAAGCGGGGGGACTCCTAGGGGAGCAGTTCTTC. This chain links TRBV4-1 with TRBJ2-1; 7 positions agree with TRBD2. Per germline, CDR1 MGHRA and CDR2 YSYEKL. The CDR3 is made up of 15 amino acids. Trimming at V came to 1 base and at J to 10 bases, leaving 10 bases not matched to a gene.

The sample holds a few counts of this clone. The J gene is TRBJ2-5, the V gene TRBV4-1; maybe TRBD1 (6 bases). The V end lost 1 base, the J end lost 5 bases, and 26 bases lay between the germline ends. This CDR3 is 19 amino acids long. In germline, CDR1 is MGHRA, CDR2 YSYEKL. In nucleotides, the CDR3 is TGCGCCAGCAGCCAAGCGACCGATCGAACAGGGCAGATAGAGGAGACCCAGTACTTC. Protein sequence: CASSQATDRTGQIEETQYF.

This clone was found a few times. V usage is TRBV7-2 and J usage is TRBJ2-7; 7 positions agree with TRBD2. This CDR3 has 15 amino acids. J lost 0 bases, V lost 5 bases, and 7 bases had no gene match. Germline V gives CDR1 SGHTA, CDR2 FQGNSA. The CDR3 nucleotides are TGTGCCAGCAGCCTGCGGGGGACCGGCTCCTACGAGCAGTACTTC. Translating gives CASSLRGTGSYEQYF. The full variable domain, rest sourced from reference TRBV7-2 and TRBJ2-7, is GAGVSQSPSNKVTEKGKDVELRCDPISGHTALYWYRQSLGQGLEFLIYFQGNSAPDKSGLPSDRFSAERTGGSVSTLTIQRTQQEDSAVYLCASSLRGTGSYEQYFGPGTRLTVT.

V gene TRBV25-1 combines with J gene TRBJ2-7; D perhaps matches TRBD1 (5 bases). The CDR3 runs to 13 residues. The germline gives CDR1 MGHDK, CDR2 SYGVNS. Trimming pared 7 bases from V and 2 bases from J, leaving 12 bases between. The CDR3 protein is CASNKDTTYEQYF. In nucleotides, the CDR3 is TGTGCCAGCAATAAGGACACCACCTACGAGCAGTACTTC.

The table lists this clone with a few counts. The chain has TRBV29-1 and TRBJ1-2, with D unclear. V was shortened by 0 bases and J by 8 bases, with 10 bases between the two germline ends. This CDR3 has 12 amino acids. Germline V CDR1 and CDR2: SQVTM, ANQGSEA. The chain's CDR3 is CSVEEEGKGYTF. In DNA, the CDR3 is TGCAGCGTTGAAGAGGAGGGAAAAGGCTACACCTTC.

This clone was counted only a few times. The chain couples TRBV7-2 to TRBJ1-1, with D possibly matching TRBD1 (6 bases). V lost 6 bases to trimming and J lost 3 bases, with 11 bases between them. The germline V gene encodes CDR1 SGHTA and CDR2 FQGNSA. The CDR3 runs to 13 residues. CDR3 protein: CASRAGVDTEAFF. CDR3 DNA: TGTGCCAGCAGGGCAGGGGTGGACACTGAAGCTTTCTTT.

The V call is TRBV9, the J call TRBJ2-7; TRBD2 matches 9 bases. CDR1 is SGDLS, CDR2 YYNGEE, per germline. The CDR3 is made up of 16 amino acids. The junction had 7 bases not matched to a gene; V was cut back by 0 bases and J by 3 bases. This CDR3 reads CASSVAALAGFYEQYF. For the CDR3, the DNA is TGTGCCAGCAGCGTAGCTGCACTAGCGGGCTTCTACGAGCAGTACTTC.

V is TRBV5-8 and J is TRBJ1-5; possibly TRBD1 for D (6 bases). CDR3 length equals 16 residues. Germline V gives CDR1 SGHTS, CDR2 YDEGEE. Deletions cut 3 bases from V and 2 bases from J, with 15 bases between. CDR3 sequence (DNA): TGTGCCAGCAGCTGGGATGGGACACTCCGCAATCAGCCCCAGCATTTT. This gives the protein CASSWDGTLRNQPQHF.

This clone was counted between two and nine times. This chain connects TRBV5-1 to TRBJ1-1, with 9 bases lining up with TRBD1. V shed 4 bases and J 5 bases; nucleotides not matched to a gene: 6. The CDR3 loop spans 14 amino acids. Germline loops: CDR1 SGHRS, CDR2 YFSETQ. CDR3 DNA sequence: TGCGCCAGCAGCATGGGACAGGGCCGAACTGAAGCTTTCTTT. The encoded protein is CASSMGQGRTEAFF. Full variable domain (rest looked up from reference TRBV5-1 and TRBJ1-1): KAGVTQTPRYLIKTRGQQVTLSCSPISGHRSVSWYQQTPGQGLQFLFEYFSETQRNKGNFPGRFSGRQFSNSRSEMNVSTLELGDSALYLCASSMGQGRTEAFFGQGTRLTVV.

A few counts support this clone. This rearrangement joins TRBV27 to TRBJ2-7, with 7 bases that match TRBD1. The CDR3 runs 14 residues. Germline assignment: CDR1 MNHEY and CDR2 SMNVEV (reference sequence). With 2 bases clipped from V and 5 bases from J, the junction kept 6 bases outside the gene matches. The CDR3 loop reads CASSLKGARHEQYF. In DNA form, the CDR3 reads TGTGCCAGCAGTTTAAAGGGGGCGCGCCACGAGCAGTACTTC.

This clone appeared a few times. V and J are TRBV30 and TRBJ1-5; possible D gene TRBD1, 6 bases. Germline lookup yields CDR1 GTSNPN and CDR2 SVGIG (reference sequence). The CDR3 length is 14 residues. V lost 3 bases and J lost 1, with 10 bases in between. CDR3 nucleotides: TGTGCCTGGAGACAGGGATTAAGCAATCAGCCCCAGCATTTT. Translating gives CAWRQGLSNQPQHF.

This clone was recorded a few times. The rearrangement links TRBV5-6 to TRBJ1-1; tentatively, D is TRBD1 (5 bases). The CDR3 has 13 residues. Germline V gene data show CDR1 as SGHDT and CDR2 as YYEEEE. V was cut by 4 bases and J by 1 base, with 8 bases left in between. CDR3 nucleotides: TGTGCCAGCAGCACCGGACAGAACACTGAAGCTTTCTTT. Translated: CASSTGQNTEAFF. Full variable domain (rest looked up from reference TRBV5-6 and TRBJ1-1): DAGVTQSPTHLIKTRGQQVTLRCSPKSGHDTVSWYQQALGQGPQFIFQYYEEEERQRGNFPDRFSGHQFPNYSSELNVNALLLGDSALYLCASSTGQNTEAFFGQGTRLTVV.

The rearrangement links TRBV7-2 to TRBJ1-4, with D possibly TRBD1 on 5 matching bases. Germline values: CDR1 SGHTA, CDR2 FQGNSA. The CDR3 is 15 residues long. V lost 5 bases and J 5 bases, leaving 15 bases between the germline ends. The CDR3 spells CASSPGPGGNEKLFF. The CDR3 DNA is TGTGCCAGCAGCCCCGGACCGGGGGGGAATGAAAAACTGTTTTTT.